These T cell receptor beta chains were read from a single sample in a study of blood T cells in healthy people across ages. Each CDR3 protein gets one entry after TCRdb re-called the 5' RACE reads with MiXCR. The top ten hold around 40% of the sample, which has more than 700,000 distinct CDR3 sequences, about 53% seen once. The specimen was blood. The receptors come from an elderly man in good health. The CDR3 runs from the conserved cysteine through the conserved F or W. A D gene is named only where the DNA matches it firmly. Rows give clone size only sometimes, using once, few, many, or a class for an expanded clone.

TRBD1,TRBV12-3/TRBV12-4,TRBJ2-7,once,TGTGCCAGCAGCCACGGACAGGGGATGTTCGAGCAGTACTTC,CASSHGQGMFEQYF
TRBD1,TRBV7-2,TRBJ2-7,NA,TGTGCCAGCAGCTTAGTTTTGGCAGGGGGCTCCTACGAGCAGTACTTC,CASSLVLAGGSYEQYF
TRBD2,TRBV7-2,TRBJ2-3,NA,TGTGCCAGCAGCTTAGGCGTAGCGGGAGGGGCAGATACGCAGTATTTT,CASSLGVAGGADTQYF
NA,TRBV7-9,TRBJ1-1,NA,TGTGCCAGCAGCTTAGTAACCATAACGGGGGAAGCTTTCTTT,CASSLVTITGEAFF
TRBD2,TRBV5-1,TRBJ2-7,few,TGCGCCAGCAGCTTGGTGGTACCGGGAGGCGAGGACGAGCAGTACTTC,CASSLVVPGGEDEQYF
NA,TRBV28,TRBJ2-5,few,TGTGCCAGCAGTACTAGTTGGGAGACCCAGTACTTC,CASSTSWETQYF
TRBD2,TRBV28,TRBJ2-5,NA,TGTGCCAGCAGTTTCCCAGGCCGGGAGGGCCGAAAGACCCAGTACTTC,CASSFPGREGRKTQYF
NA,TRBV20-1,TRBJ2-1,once,TGCAGTGCTGGAGGGATTAACCCCAACAATGAGCAGTTCTTC,CSAGGINPNNEQFF
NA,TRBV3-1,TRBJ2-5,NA,TGTGCCAGCAGCCAAAGACAGAGCATGGCAGAGCAGTACTTC,CASSQRQSMAEQYF
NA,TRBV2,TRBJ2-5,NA,TGTGCCAGCAGTTACGGCGGGCCGCAAGAGACCCAGTACTTC,CASSYGGPQETQYF
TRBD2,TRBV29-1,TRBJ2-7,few,TGCAGCGTCGATCTTGGCGGGAGCTCCTACGAGCAGTACTTC,CSVDLGGSSYEQYF